Each of the 10 T cell receptor beta chains below was sequenced from the same sample in a study of tumor-infiltrating lymphocytes in localized non-small cell lung cancer (dated by TCRdb to the early 2020s). The library relied on the immunoSEQ multiplex PCR assay. TCRdb mirrors the immuneACCESS table, restricted to in-frame sequences. Some clones are absent from its copies; in checked studies, under half trace to an unresolved V gene, and the reason for the others is unknown. Here the sample has about 9,500 clones; around 72% occur a single time. The ten top clones hold roughly 14% of the sample. The sample consisted of lung tumor tissue. The receptors come from a human donor with non-small cell lung cancer.

This clone was detected only a few times. A junction end diverges from the germline sequence, so it may reflect a read error. The identical CDR3 is also encoded by other nucleotide sequences in the sample. The chain carries TRBV29-1 and TRBJ1-2; TRBD1 is a possible D gene (6 bases). This CDR3 region has 12 residues. Germline CDR1 is SQVTM and CDR2 is ANQGSEA. DNA of the CDR3: TGCAGCGTGGAAGGGTCCGGGGGCGGCTACACCTTC. As protein: CSVEGSGGGYTF.

The chain couples TRBV7-9 to TRBJ2-2; tentative D call: TRBD1 (5 bases). CDR1 SEHNR and CDR2 FQNEAQ come from the germline V gene (reference sequence). The CDR3 totals 14 residues. The V end was cut by 8 bases, the J end by 6 bases, with 16 bases between. Written as DNA, the CDR3 is TGTGCCAGCGAGCCCCAGGGATTCGCCGGGGAGCTGTTTTTT. Translation gives CASEPQGFAGELFF.

The rearrangement joins TRBV6-5 to TRBJ2-3; no clear D. Germline V lookup: CDR1 MNHEY, CDR2 SVGAGI. The CDR3 runs to 13 residues. Deletions cut 2 bases from V and 6 bases from J, with 9 bases between. CDR3 residues: CASSYGVLDTQYF. The CDR3 coding sequence is TGTGCCAGCAGTTACGGGGTACTGGATACGCAGTATTTT.

The V gene is TRBV6-1, the J gene TRBJ2-7; 10 positions match TRBD2. Germline V gene data show CDR1 as MNHNS and CDR2 as SASEGT. There are 14 residues in the CDR3. V shed 5 bases, J shed 2 bases, and the junction held 3 bases outside the gene matches. The CDR3 region is CASSRGLAAYEQYF. CDR3 in DNA: TGTGCCAGCAGTCGCGGACTAGCGGCCTACGAGCAGTACTTC.

This clone occurred a few times. The chain joins TRBV6-5 to TRBJ2-1; 7 bases align to TRBD1. V was clipped by 0 bases and J by 12 bases; unmatched bases: 8. This CDR3 contains 14 residues. Looked up from germline, CDR1 is MNHEY and CDR2 is SVGAGI. The chain's CDR3 is CASSYSPGGRAQFF. CDR3 nucleotide sequence: TGTGCCAGCAGTTACTCACCAGGGGGTAGGGCGCAGTTCTTC.

V gene TRBV6-4 combines with J gene TRBJ2-1, with D possibly being TRBD2 (6 bases). Germline V lookup: CDR1 MRHNA, CDR2 SNTAGT. V lost 2 bases and J 4 bases, leaving 6 bases between the germline ends. This CDR3 has 13 amino acids. The CDR3 loop is CASSDGGYNEQFF. The CDR3 DNA reads TGTGCCAGCAGTGACGGGGGGTACAATGAGCAGTTCTTC.

This chain uses TRBV6-1 with TRBJ2-7; TRBD2 might be the D (5 bases). Trimming left V 4 bases short and J 0 bases short, with 16 bases between. Germline CDR1 MNHNS, CDR2 SASEGT. This CDR3 is 16 amino acids long. CDR3 loop: CASSASGVLHSYEQYF. In DNA form, the CDR3 reads TGTGCCAGCAGTGCTTCCGGGGTCCTACACTCCTACGAGCAGTACTTC.

The chain employs TRBV5-4 and TRBJ1-2; D not certain. Germline V gives CDR1 SGHNT, CDR2 YYREEE (reference sequence). This CDR3 spans 14 amino acids. The V gene lost 0 bases and the J gene lost 4 bases, with 10 bases spanning the gap. The CDR3 DNA is TGTGCCAGCAGCTTGGCGTTCAGCCCCTATGGCTACACCTTC. Residues: CASSLAFSPYGYTF.

The chain links TRBV6-6 to TRBJ2-5; 8 nucleotides agree with TRBD2. CDR3 length equals 15 residues. V gave up 4 bases and J gave up 2 bases; unmatched junction bases: 6. Germline lookup yields CDR1 MNHNY and CDR2 SVGAGI (reference sequence). This chain's CDR3 is CASSSGGGKQETQYF. The CDR3 DNA is TGTGCCAGCAGTTCCGGGGGGGGAAAACAAGAGACCCAGTACTTC.

This sequence joins TRBV18 and TRBJ2-1; no clear D. The V and J ends lost 2 bases and 4 bases respectively, with 12 bases between them. Germline CDR1 is KGHSH and CDR2 is LQKENI. CDR3 length: 15 amino acids. CDR3 sequence: CASSPTPTEYNEQFF. DNA for the CDR3: TGTGCCAGCTCACCAACCCCTACCGAATACAATGAGCAGTTCTTC. Drawing the rest from reference TRBV18 and TRBJ2-1, the complete variable domain is NAGVMQNPRHLVRRRGQEARLRCSPMKGHSHVYWYRQLPEEGLKFMVYLQKENIIDESGMPKERFSAEFPKEGPSILRIQQVVRGDSAAYFCASSPTPTEYNEQFFGPGTRLTVL.